This T cell receptor (beta chain) was identified in a study of monozygotic twins with inflammatory bowel disease. Following a re-call of the 5' RACE reads, TCRdb has one entry per CDR3 protein and lacks DNA. The sample's table shows 150,000 to 200,000 distinct CDR3 sequences. The CDR3 is 16 residues long. From germline, CDR1 is SGHNT and CDR2 YYREEE (reference sequence). This sequence joins TRBV5-4 and TRBJ1-6; the D call of TRBD1 rests on TCRdb alone, since no DNA is present to check it. This TCR was sampled from a human donor with ulcerative colitis or Crohn's disease, or a healthy co-twin of an affected twin (not recorded which). The sequenced sample consisted of blood. CDR3 amino acids: CASSSGLRTGYSPLHF. Combining the CDR3 with reference TRBV5-4 and TRBJ1-6 gives the whole variable domain ETGVTQSPTHLIKTRGQQVTLRCSSQSGHNTVSWYQQALGQGPQFIFQYYREEENGRGNFPPRFSGLQFPNYSSELNVNALELDDSALYLCASSSGLRTGYSPLHFGNGTRLTVT.